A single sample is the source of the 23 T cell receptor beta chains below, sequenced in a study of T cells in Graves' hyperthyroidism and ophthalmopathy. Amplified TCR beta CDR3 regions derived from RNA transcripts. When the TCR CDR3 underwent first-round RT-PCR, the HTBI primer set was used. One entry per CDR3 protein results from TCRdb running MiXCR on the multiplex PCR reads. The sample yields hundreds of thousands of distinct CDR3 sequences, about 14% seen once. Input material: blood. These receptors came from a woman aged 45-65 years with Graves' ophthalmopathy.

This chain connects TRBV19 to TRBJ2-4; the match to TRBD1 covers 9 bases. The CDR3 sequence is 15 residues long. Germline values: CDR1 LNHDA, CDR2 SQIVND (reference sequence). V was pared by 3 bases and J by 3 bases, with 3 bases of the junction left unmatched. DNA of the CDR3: TGTGCCAGTAGTATGGGGACAGGGATCAAAAACATTCAGTACTTC. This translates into CASSMGTGIKNIQYF. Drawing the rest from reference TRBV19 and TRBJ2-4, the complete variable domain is DGGITQSPKYLFRKEGQNVTLSCEQNLNHDAMYWYRQDPGQGLRLIYYSQIVNDFQKGDIAEGYSVSREKKESFPLTVTSAQKNPTAFYLCASSMGTGIKNIQYFGAGTRLSVL.

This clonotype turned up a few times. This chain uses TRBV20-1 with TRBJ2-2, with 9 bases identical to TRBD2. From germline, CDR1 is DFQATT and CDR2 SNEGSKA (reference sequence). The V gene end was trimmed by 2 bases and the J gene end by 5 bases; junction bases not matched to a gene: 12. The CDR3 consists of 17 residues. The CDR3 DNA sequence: TGCAGTGCTAGAATCGGGCGGGAGGGCCCAAGGACCGGGGAGCTGTTTTTT. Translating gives CSARIGREGPRTGELFF.

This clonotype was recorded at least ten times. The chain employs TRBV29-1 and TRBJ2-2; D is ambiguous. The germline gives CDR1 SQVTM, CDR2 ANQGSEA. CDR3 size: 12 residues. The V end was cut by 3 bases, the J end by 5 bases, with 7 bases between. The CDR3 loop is CSVEVGTGELFF. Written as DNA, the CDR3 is TGCAGCGTTGAGGTGGGAACCGGGGAGCTGTTTTTT.

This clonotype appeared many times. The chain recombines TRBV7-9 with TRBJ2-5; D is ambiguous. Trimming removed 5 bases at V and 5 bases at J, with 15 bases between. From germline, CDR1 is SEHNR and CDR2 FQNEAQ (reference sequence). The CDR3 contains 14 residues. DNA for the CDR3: TGTGCCAGCAGCCCCCCCGTTCCGGACGAGACCCAGTACTTC. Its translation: CASSPPVPDETQYF. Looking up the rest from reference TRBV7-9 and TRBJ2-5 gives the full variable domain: DTGVSQNPRHKITKRGQNVTFRCDPISEHNRLYWYRQTLGQGPEFLTYFQNEAQLEKSRLLSDRFSAERPKGSFSTLEIQRTEQGDSAMYLCASSPPVPDETQYFGPGTRLLVL.

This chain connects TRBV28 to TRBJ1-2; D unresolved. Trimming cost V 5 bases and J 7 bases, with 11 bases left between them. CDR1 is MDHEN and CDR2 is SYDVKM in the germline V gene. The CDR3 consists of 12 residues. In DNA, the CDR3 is TGTGCCAGCAGTCCCTCTGAGGTTGGCTACACCTTC. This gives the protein CASSPSEVGYTF.

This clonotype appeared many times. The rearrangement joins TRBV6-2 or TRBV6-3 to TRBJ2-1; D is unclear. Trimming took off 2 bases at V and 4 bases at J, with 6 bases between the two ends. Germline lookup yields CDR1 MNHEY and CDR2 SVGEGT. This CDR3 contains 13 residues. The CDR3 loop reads CASSYLPYNEQFF. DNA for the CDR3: TGTGCCAGCAGTTACCTCCCATACAATGAGCAGTTCTTC.

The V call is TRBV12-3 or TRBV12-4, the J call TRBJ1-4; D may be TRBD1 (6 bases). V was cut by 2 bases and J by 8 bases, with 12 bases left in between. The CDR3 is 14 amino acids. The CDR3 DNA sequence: TGTGCCAGCAGTTTACAGGGTGGGGGCGAAAAACTGTTTTTT. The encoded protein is CASSLQGGGEKLFF.

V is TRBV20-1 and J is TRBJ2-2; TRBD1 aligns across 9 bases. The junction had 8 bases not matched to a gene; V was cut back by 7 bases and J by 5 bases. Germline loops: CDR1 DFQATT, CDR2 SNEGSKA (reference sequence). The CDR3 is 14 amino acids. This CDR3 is CSVATGGSTGELFF. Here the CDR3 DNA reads TGCAGTGTAGCGACAGGGGGATCGACCGGGGAGCTGTTTTTT.

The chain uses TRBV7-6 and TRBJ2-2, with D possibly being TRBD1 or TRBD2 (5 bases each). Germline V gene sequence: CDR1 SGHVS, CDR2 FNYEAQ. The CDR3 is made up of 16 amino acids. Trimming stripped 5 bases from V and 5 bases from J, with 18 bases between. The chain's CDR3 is CASSPWPREKTGELFF. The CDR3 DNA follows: TGTGCCAGCAGCCCTTGGCCCAGGGAGAAGACCGGGGAGCTGTTTTTT.

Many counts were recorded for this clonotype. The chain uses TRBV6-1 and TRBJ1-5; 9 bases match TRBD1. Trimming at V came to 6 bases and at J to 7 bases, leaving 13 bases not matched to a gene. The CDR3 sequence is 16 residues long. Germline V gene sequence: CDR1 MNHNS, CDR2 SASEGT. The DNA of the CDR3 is TGTGCCAGCAGCCCCCGGACAGGGGCCCTCTCGCAGCCCCAGCATTTT. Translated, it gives CASSPRTGALSQPQHF.

CDR3 sequence reads: CATRRTSGDTQYF. In DNA form, the CDR3 reads TGTGCCACCAGAAGGACTAGCGGAGATACGCAGTATTTT. The gene calls are TRBV15 and TRBJ2-3; 10 nucleotides agree with TRBD2. This CDR3 is built from 13 residues. Germline V gene data show CDR1 as LNHNV and CDR2 as YYDKDF (reference sequence). V shed 6 bases, J shed 5 bases, and the junction held 2 bases outside the gene matches.

The CDR3 DNA reads TGTGCCAGCAGGACCGGGACTAGCGGGACGTCCGAGCAGTACTTC. Protein product: CASRTGTSGTSEQYF. The J gene is TRBJ2-7, the V gene TRBV12-3 or TRBV12-4; 13 bases map to TRBD2. V lost 6 bases and J lost 6; bases outside the gene matches: 8. This CDR3 spans 15 amino acids.

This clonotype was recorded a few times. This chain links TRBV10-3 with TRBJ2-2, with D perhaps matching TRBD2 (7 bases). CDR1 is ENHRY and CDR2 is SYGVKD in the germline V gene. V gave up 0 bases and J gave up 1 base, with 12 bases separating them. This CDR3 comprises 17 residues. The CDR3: CAISESGGTQNTGELFF. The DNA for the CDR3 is TGTGCCATCAGTGAGTCGGGAGGGACACAGAACACCGGGGAGCTGTTTTTT.

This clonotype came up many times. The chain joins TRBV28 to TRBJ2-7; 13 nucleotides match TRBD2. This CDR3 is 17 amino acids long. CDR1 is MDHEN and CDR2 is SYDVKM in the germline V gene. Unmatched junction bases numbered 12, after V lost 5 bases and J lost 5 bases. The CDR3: CASSLRTSGRLKDEQYF. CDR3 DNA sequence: TGTGCCAGCAGTCTACGGACTAGCGGGAGACTCAAGGACGAGCAGTACTTC.

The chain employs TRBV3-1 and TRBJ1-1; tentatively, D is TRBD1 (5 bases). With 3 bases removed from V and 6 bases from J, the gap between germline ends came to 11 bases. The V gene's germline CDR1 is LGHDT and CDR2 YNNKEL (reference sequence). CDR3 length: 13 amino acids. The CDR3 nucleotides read TGTGCCAGCAGCCAGGAGGACACGCCTGAAGCTTTCTTT. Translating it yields CASSQEDTPEAFF.

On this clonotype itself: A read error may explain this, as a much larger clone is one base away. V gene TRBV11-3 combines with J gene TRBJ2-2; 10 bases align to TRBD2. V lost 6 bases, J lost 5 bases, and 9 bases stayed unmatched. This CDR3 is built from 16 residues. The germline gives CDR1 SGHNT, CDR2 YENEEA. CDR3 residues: CASSFVAGGGTGELFF. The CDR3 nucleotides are TGTGCCAGCAGTTTCGTAGCGGGAGGTGGGACCGGGGAGCTGTTTTTT.

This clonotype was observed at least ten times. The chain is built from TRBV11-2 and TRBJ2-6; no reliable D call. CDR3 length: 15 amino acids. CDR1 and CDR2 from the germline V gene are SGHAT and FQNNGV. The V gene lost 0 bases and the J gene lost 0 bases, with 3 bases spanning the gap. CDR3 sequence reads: CASSLEISGANVLTF. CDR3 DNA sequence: TGTGCCAGCAGCTTAGAGATCTCTGGGGCCAACGTCCTGACTTTC.

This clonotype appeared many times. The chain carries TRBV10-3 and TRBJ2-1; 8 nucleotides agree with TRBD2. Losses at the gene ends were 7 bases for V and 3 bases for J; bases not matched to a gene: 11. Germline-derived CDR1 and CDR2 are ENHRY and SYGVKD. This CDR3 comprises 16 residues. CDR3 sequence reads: CAIIQLAAILYNEQFF. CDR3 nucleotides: TGTGCCATCATCCAACTAGCGGCCATTCTCTACAATGAGCAGTTCTTC.

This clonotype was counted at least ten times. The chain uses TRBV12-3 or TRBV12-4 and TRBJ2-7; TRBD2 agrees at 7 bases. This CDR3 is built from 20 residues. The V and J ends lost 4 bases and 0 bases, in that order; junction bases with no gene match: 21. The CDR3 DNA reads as TGTGCCAGCAGTTCATATTTCTCAATTTCCAGCGGGACCTCCTCCTACGAGCAGTACTTC. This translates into CASSSYFSISSGTSSYEQYF.

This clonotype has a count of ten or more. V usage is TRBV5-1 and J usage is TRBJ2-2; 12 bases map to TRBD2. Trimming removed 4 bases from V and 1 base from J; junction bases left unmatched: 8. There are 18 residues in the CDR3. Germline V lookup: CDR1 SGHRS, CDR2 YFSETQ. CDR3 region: CASSPGLAGFKNTGELFF. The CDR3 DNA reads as TGCGCCAGCAGCCCCGGACTAGCGGGATTCAAGAACACCGGGGAGCTGTTTTTT.

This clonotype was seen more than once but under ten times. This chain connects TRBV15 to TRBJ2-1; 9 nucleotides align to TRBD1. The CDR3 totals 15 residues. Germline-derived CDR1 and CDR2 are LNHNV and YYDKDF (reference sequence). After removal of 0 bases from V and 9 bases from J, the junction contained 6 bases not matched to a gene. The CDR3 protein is CATSRDPGQGAEQFF. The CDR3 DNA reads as TGTGCCACCAGCAGAGACCCGGGACAGGGCGCTGAGCAGTTCTTC.

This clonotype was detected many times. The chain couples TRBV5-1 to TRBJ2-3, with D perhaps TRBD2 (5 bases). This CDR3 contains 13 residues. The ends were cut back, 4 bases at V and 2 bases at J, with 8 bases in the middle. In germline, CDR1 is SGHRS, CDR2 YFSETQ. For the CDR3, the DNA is TGCGCCAGCAGCGGGAGTTCCACAGATACGCAGTATTTT. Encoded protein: CASSGSSTDTQYF.

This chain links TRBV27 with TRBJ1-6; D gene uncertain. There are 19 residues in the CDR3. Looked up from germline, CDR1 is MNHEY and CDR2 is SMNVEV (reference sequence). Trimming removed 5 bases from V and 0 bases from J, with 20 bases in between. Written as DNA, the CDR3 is TGTGCCAGCAGTACCTCGACAAATGGCTTTGGCTCCTATAATTCACCCCTCCACTTT. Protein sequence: CASSTSTNGFGSYNSPLHF.